These 24 T cell receptor beta chains share one sample of origin, sequenced in a study of blood T cell repertoires in COVID-19. The method was immunoSEQ multiplex PCR; TCRdb's version includes in-frame clones alone and lacks a portion of them. The repertoire holds a few hundred thousand clones, around 84% seen once, with under 5% in the top ten. The sample consisted of PBMCs or T cells enriched from blood (not recorded which). These receptors all come from a man younger than 40 with acute COVID-19.

This rearrangement joins TRBV28 to TRBJ1-1, with no clear D. The CDR3 extends over 12 amino acids. Trimming removed 2 bases from V and 6 bases from J, with 7 bases in between. The germline gives CDR1 MDHEN, CDR2 SYDVKM. CDR3 DNA: TGTGCCAGCAGTTTACGAACTTCTGAAGCTTTCTTT. The encoded protein is CASSLRTSEAFF. The entire variable domain, with the rest obtained from reference TRBV28 and TRBJ1-1, is as follows: DVKVTQSSRYLVKRTGEKVFLECVQDMDHENMFWYRQDPGLGLRLIYFSYDVKMKEKGDIPEGYSVSREKKERFSLILESASTNQTSMYLCASSLRTSEAFFGQGTRLTVV.

This chain uses TRBV28 with TRBJ1-2; TRBD1 is a possible D gene (6 bases). The CDR3 consists of 13 residues. V was cut by 6 bases and J by 8 bases, with 16 bases left in between. Germline V gene sequence: CDR1 MDHEN, CDR2 SYDVKM. The CDR3 sequence is CASRGLGGRGYTF. As DNA, the CDR3 is TGTGCCAGCAGGGGGCTCGGGGGGCGAGGCTACACCTTC.

This chain uses TRBV11-3 with TRBJ2-5; no reliable D call. Germline lookup yields CDR1 SGHNT and CDR2 YENEEA. The CDR3 has 13 amino acids. The germline V and J ends were trimmed by 3 bases and 4 bases, with 9 bases remaining between them. CDR3 loop: CASSLESGETQYF. In DNA, the CDR3 is TGTGCCAGCAGCTTGGAATCAGGAGAGACCCAGTACTTC.

J is TRBJ2-5 and V is TRBV4-2; TRBD2 matches at 10 bases. The CDR3 runs 17 residues. Trimming cost V 0 bases and J 5 bases; bases outside gene matches: 9. CDR1 LGHNA and CDR2 YNFKEQ come from the germline V gene. CDR3 sequence (DNA): TGTGCCAGCAGCCAAGATCCCCCCAGCGGGAGGGGGGAGACCCAGTACTTC. As protein: CASSQDPPSGRGETQYF.

The rearrangement joins TRBV27 to TRBJ1-5; 7 bases match TRBD1. Germline V gene data show CDR1 as MNHEY and CDR2 as SMNVEV (reference sequence). The CDR3 is made up of 16 amino acids. J was trimmed by 2 bases and V by 4 bases; bases with no gene match: 8. DNA for the CDR3: TGTGCCAGCAGTTCCTCGACAGGGTTCGGCAATCAGCCCCAGCATTTT. Translated: CASSSSTGFGNQPQHF.

The V and J genes are TRBV6-5 and TRBJ2-3, with 8 bases matching TRBD2. The CDR3 length is 14 residues. CDR1 MNHEY and CDR2 SVGAGI come from the germline V gene. J lost 4 bases, V lost 6 bases, and 6 bases had no gene match. CDR3 bases: TGTGCCAGCAGCCTCGGGGGGGCCGCAGATACGCAGTATTTT. Amino acids: CASSLGGAADTQYF.

A single count supports this clone. The chain links TRBV6-2 or TRBV6-3 to TRBJ1-1, with D hard to call. The germline V gene has CDR1 MNHEY and CDR2 SVGEGT. The CDR3 has 14 amino acids. The germline V and J ends were trimmed by 2 bases and 0 bases, with 7 bases remaining between them. This CDR3 reads CASSYLQMNTEAFF. The CDR3 coding sequence is TGTGCCAGCAGTTACCTACAGATGAACACTGAAGCTTTCTTT.

The V call is TRBV15, the J call TRBJ1-2; the D gene is possibly TRBD1 (5 bases). Trimming left V 0 bases short and J 0 bases short, with 8 bases between. This CDR3 is built from 15 residues. CDR1 and CDR2 from the germline V gene are LNHNV and YYDKDF (reference sequence). CDR3 coding DNA: TGTGCCACCAGCAGAGAGACAGAGCCTAACTATGGCTACACCTTC. Its translation is CATSRETEPNYGYTF.

The J gene is TRBJ1-1, the V gene TRBV7-9; tentative D call: TRBD1 (5 bases). CDR3 length: 15 amino acids. The germline CDR1 and CDR2 sequences are SEHNR and FQNEAQ (reference sequence). Trimming removed 4 bases from V and 4 bases from J, with 16 bases in between. CDR3 DNA: TGTGCCAGCAGCTCCCTGGGGCAGGGCGCCACTGAAGCTTTCTTT. Translating it yields CASSSLGQGATEAFF.

J is TRBJ1-2 and V is TRBV2, with no clear D. The V and J ends lost 2 bases and 6 bases respectively, with 13 bases between them. Germline CDR1 is SNHLY and CDR2 is FYNNEI. The CDR3 runs to 14 residues. The CDR3 DNA reads TGTGCCAGCAGTGAAACCGGGGTTAAGGATGGCTACACCTTC. Residues: CASSETGVKDGYTF.

The chain recombines TRBV7-3 with TRBJ2-7, with 10 bases aligning to TRBD1. Looked up from germline, CDR1 is SGHTA and CDR2 is FQGTGA. The V and J ends lost 5 bases and 3 bases, in that order; junction bases with no gene match: 16. The CDR3 length is 18 residues. The CDR3, as DNA: TGTGCCAGCAGCCTCGACAGGGGGCCACGGGGTTTTTTCTACGAGCAGTACGTC. It specifies CASSLDRGPRGFFYEQYV.

The V gene is TRBV7-8, the J gene TRBJ1-2; D is unclear. This CDR3 region has 11 residues. CDR1 and CDR2 from the germline V gene are SGHVS and FQNEAQ. The V gene lost 4 bases and the J gene lost 4 bases, with 4 bases spanning the gap. Written as DNA, the CDR3 is TGTGCCAGCAGCTCCCGCTATGGCTACACCTTC. It encodes CASSSRYGYTF.

The rearrangement links TRBV19 to TRBJ2-2; TRBD1 aligns across 9 bases. This CDR3 is built from 16 residues. V lost 5 bases, J lost 0 bases, and 4 bases stayed unmatched. The V gene's germline CDR1 is LNHDA and CDR2 SQIVND (reference sequence). CDR3 loop: CASSARTGANTGELFF. The CDR3 bases are TGTGCCAGTAGTGCAAGGACAGGGGCGAACACCGGGGAGCTGTTTTTT.

This sequence joins TRBV3-1 (or the pseudogene TRBV3-2) and TRBJ1-2, with TRBD1 as a possible D gene (5 bases). CDR1 and CDR2 from the germline V gene are LGHDT and YNNKEL (reference sequence). The CDR3 totals 15 residues. V gave up 1 base and J gave up 3 bases, with 12 bases separating them. CDR3 DNA sequence: TGTGCCAGCAGCCAAGCGGACCGGGGGTACTATGGCTACACCTTC. It specifies CASSQADRGYYGYTF.

The V gene is TRBV16, the J gene TRBJ2-2; D unresolved. Germline V gene lookup returns CDR1 KGHSY and CDR2 FQNENV. The V gene lost 5 bases and the J gene lost 5 bases, with 6 bases spanning the gap. This CDR3 is 12 amino acids long. CDR3: CASSAATGELFF. The DNA of the CDR3 is TGTGCCAGCAGCGCGGCTACCGGGGAGCTGTTTTTT.

This chain connects TRBV3-1 (or the pseudogene TRBV3-2) to TRBJ1-6; 8 bases are shared with TRBD1. Germline-derived CDR1 and CDR2 are LGHDT and YNNKEL (reference sequence). The junction had 1 base not matched to a gene; V was cut back by 2 bases and J by 7 bases. This CDR3 has 14 amino acids. The DNA for the CDR3 is TGTGCCAGCAGCCAACGGACAGGGAATTCACCCCTCCACTTT. This sequence encodes CASSQRTGNSPLHF.

This clone was seen a single time. J is TRBJ2-7 and V is TRBV6-4; 9 bases are a match to TRBD2. The CDR3 contains 16 residues. The germline V gene has CDR1 MRHNA and CDR2 SNTAGT. Germline trimming cut 4 bases from V and 1 base from J; bases unmatched to any gene: 8. The CDR3 DNA is TGTGCCAGCAGTGTCCTTCTAGCGGGATCTTCCTACGAGCAGTACGTC. It is translated as CASSVLLAGSSYEQYV.

This chain uses TRBV4-1 with TRBJ2-7; 8 bases agree with TRBD2. Germline V gene sequence: CDR1 MGHRA, CDR2 YSYEKL. This CDR3 is 16 amino acids long. The ends lost 0 bases at V and 2 bases at J; junction bases unmatched: 6. CDR3 sequence (DNA): TGCGCCAGCAGCCAAGAAACTAGCGGATCCCCCTACGAGCAGTACGTC. Its translation: CASSQETSGSPYEQYV.

This sequence joins TRBV9 and TRBJ2-3, with D possibly matching TRBD1 (5 bases). Germline CDR1 SGDLS, CDR2 YYNGEE. This CDR3 has 15 residues. V was trimmed by 6 bases and J by 6 bases, leaving 20 bases between them. In DNA form, the CDR3 reads TGTGCCAGCAAGTCGGGCCGGCGGCCAGGGGATACGCAGTATTTT. It specifies CASKSGRRPGDTQYF.

V is TRBV15 and J is TRBJ2-1, with 14 bases aligning to TRBD2. The germline gives CDR1 LNHNV, CDR2 YYDKDF (reference sequence). J gave up 10 bases and V 9 bases, and 5 bases lay outside the gene matches. The CDR3 spans 13 residues. CDR3 nucleotides: TGTGCCACGGGGACTAGCGGGAGCGGGGAGCAGTTCTTC. Protein product: CATGTSGSGEQFF. Supplemented by reference TRBV15 and TRBJ2-1, the full variable domain reads DAMVIQNPRYQVTQFGKPVTLSCSQTLNHNVMYWYQQKSSQAPKLLFHYYDKDFNNEADTPDNFQSRRPNTSFCFLDIRSPGLGDTAMYLCATGTSGSGEQFFGPGTRLTVL.

This chain uses TRBV19 with TRBJ2-5; 8 positions agree with TRBD1. V was clipped by 4 bases and J by 7 bases; unmatched bases: 11. The V gene's germline CDR1 is LNHDA and CDR2 SQIVND (reference sequence). The CDR3 has 15 residues. Here the CDR3 reads CASSNNPRTGTTQYF. In DNA form, the CDR3 reads TGTGCCAGTAGTAATAACCCCCGGACAGGGACGACCCAGTACTTC.

The chain employs TRBV29-1 and TRBJ1-4; D is ambiguous. Looked up from germline, CDR1 is SQVTM and CDR2 is ANQGSEA. This CDR3 comprises 13 residues. Trimming removed 7 bases from V and 4 bases from J, with 13 bases in between. In DNA, the CDR3 is TGCAGCGCCGGGTTTGCTCTTAATGAAAAACTGTTTTTT. Its protein product is CSAGFALNEKLFF.

The rearrangement uses TRBV5-1 and TRBJ1-1; 7 bases are shared with TRBD1. The CDR3 contains 14 residues. The V gene's germline CDR1 is SGHRS and CDR2 YFSETQ. V dropped 5 bases and J dropped 5; count of bases not matched to a gene: 9. CDR3 sequence: CASSRDSTNTEAFF. The CDR3 nucleotides are TGCGCCAGCAGTCGGGACAGTACAAATACTGAAGCTTTCTTT.

This clone was seen just once. The chain is built from TRBV7-2 and TRBJ2-1; 9 nucleotides align to TRBD1. From germline, CDR1 is SGHTA and CDR2 FQGNSA. The CDR3 has 14 amino acids. V trimming: 6 bases; J trimming: 8 bases; junction bases outside the gene matches: 8. The CDR3 DNA reads TGTGCCAGCAGTAGACCGGGACAGGGATATGAGCAGTTCTTC. Translation: CASSRPGQGYEQFF.